One and the same sample provided the 24 T cell receptor beta chains below, sequenced in a study of cytomegalovirus exposure and HLA in healthy donors. Profiling relied on immunoSEQ multiplex PCR, and the TCRdb table lists in-frame clones only, not all of them. The sample has under 250,000 clones; about 83% are singletons. Sequenced material: PBMCs. The receptors here all came from a man between 18 and 35 years old in good health and CMV-seronegative.

The chain uses TRBV28 and TRBJ1-1, with unresolved D. CDR1 MDHEN and CDR2 SYDVKM come from the germline V gene. Trimming removed 5 bases from V and 2 bases from J, with 6 bases in between. CDR3 length equals 12 residues. For the CDR3, the DNA is TGTGCCAGCAGTATCCTAAACACTGAAGCTTTCTTT. Translated: CASSILNTEAFF.

Only a few counts were recorded for this clone. The chain carries TRBV27 and TRBJ2-3, with unresolved D. CDR1 is MNHEY, CDR2 SMNVEV, per germline (reference sequence). CDR3 length: 16 amino acids. The ends were cut back, 5 bases at V and 2 bases at J, with 17 bases in the middle. This CDR3 is CASSPSVLLITDTQYF. In nucleotides, the CDR3 is TGTGCCAGCAGTCCCTCGGTCCTCCTAATCACAGATACGCAGTATTTT.

The chain is built from TRBV4-2 and TRBJ2-2; a weak D match, TRBD2 (6 bases). With 4 bases removed from V and 4 bases from J, the gap between germline ends came to 19 bases. In germline, CDR1 is LGHNA, CDR2 YNFKEQ. The length of the CDR3 is 17 residues. CDR3 DNA: TGTGCCAGCAGCCTGCGACAGTTAGCGGAAAGCACCGGGGAGCTGTTTTTT. Encoded protein: CASSLRQLAESTGELFF.

The J gene is TRBJ2-1, the V gene TRBV7-8; the match to TRBD1 covers 8 bases. Germline assignment: CDR1 SGHVS and CDR2 FQNEAQ. The trim removed 5 bases at V and 10 bases at J, leaving 13 bases unmatched. This CDR3 contains 15 residues. The CDR3 sequence: CASSQGAETQGEQFF. In nucleotides, the CDR3 is TGTGCCAGCAGCCAGGGGGCCGAAACGCAGGGCGAGCAGTTCTTC. Variable domain in full (rest from reference TRBV7-8 and TRBJ2-1): GAGVSQSPRYKVAKRGQDVALRCDPISGHVSLFWYQQALGQGPEFLTYFQNEAQLDKSGLPSDRFFAERPEGSVSTLKIQRTQQEDSAVYLCASSQGAETQGEQFFGPGTRLTVL.

This rearrangement joins TRBV28 to TRBJ2-7, with TRBD1 matching 8 bases. This CDR3 is built from 14 residues. With V trimmed by 2 bases and J by 5 bases, 5 bases remained unmatched. Germline V CDR1 and CDR2: MDHEN, SYDVKM. The CDR3 sequence: CASSLGLQGDEQYF. In DNA, the CDR3 is TGTGCCAGCAGTTTAGGTTTACAGGGGGACGAGCAGTACTTC.

The rearrangement uses TRBV29-1 and TRBJ2-1; D perhaps matches TRBD2 (6 bases). Germline CDR1 SQVTM, CDR2 ANQGSEA. V dropped 3 bases and J dropped 10 bases, with 25 bases sitting between them. The CDR3 is 16 amino acids. CDR3 DNA: TGCAGCGTTGAGGGGTCGCGACTAGACTGGTGGAGGGAGCAGTTCTTC. Its protein product is CSVEGSRLDWWREQFF.

The V call is TRBV28, the J call TRBJ2-7; no reliable D call. Germline CDR1 MDHEN, CDR2 SYDVKM. V was clipped by 6 bases and J by 3 bases, with 15 bases between them. CDR3 length equals 14 residues. CDR3 nucleotides: TGTGCCAGCAGGACACCGAACGCGAACTACGAGCAGTACTTC. Translated, it gives CASRTPNANYEQYF.

The gene calls are TRBV4-1 and TRBJ2-1; TRBD1 matches 7 bases. V gave up 4 bases and J gave up 8 bases; unmatched junction bases: 8. The V gene's germline CDR1 is MGHRA and CDR2 YSYEKL. The CDR3 covers 14 residues. For the CDR3, the DNA is TGCGCCAGCAGCCGGGGGACCACAGGGGATGAGCAGTTCTTC. Its translation: CASSRGTTGDEQFF.

The V and J genes are TRBV7-2 and TRBJ2-5, with D unclear. CDR1 and CDR2 (germline): SGHTA, FQGNSA. V gave up 1 base and J gave up 2 bases, with 5 bases separating them. CDR3 size: 13 residues. The CDR3 nucleotides are TGTGCCAGCAGCTTAGACCGGCAAGAGACCCAGTACTTC. It is translated as CASSLDRQETQYF.

This clone was detected a few times. The chain couples TRBV27 to TRBJ1-5, with 10 bases matching TRBD1. V shed 3 bases, J shed 4 bases, and the junction held 0 bases outside the gene matches. Germline loops: CDR1 MNHEY, CDR2 SMNVEV (reference sequence). The CDR3 spans 14 residues. As DNA, the CDR3 is TGTGCCAGCAGTTTGGACAGGGGGAATCAGCCCCAGCATTTT. Its protein is CASSLDRGNQPQHF.

V gene TRBV6-1 combines with J gene TRBJ2-3, with D perhaps TRBD2 (6 bases). Germline V CDR1 and CDR2: MNHNS, SASEGT. V lost 9 bases, J lost 6 bases, and 19 bases lay in between. This CDR3 spans 14 amino acids. The CDR3 reads CASTRTGLYDTQYF. DNA of the CDR3: TGTGCCAGTACACGGACCGGACTATACGATACGCAGTATTTT.

This chain connects TRBV7-9 to TRBJ2-7; possible D gene TRBD1, 6 bases. The CDR3 is 14 amino acids. Between the trimmed V and J ends, which lost 5 bases and 5 bases, there was a span of 16 bases. Germline lookup yields CDR1 SEHNR and CDR2 FQNEAQ (reference sequence). CDR3 bases: TGTGCCAGCAGCCCGCGGACAGCCCGACACGAGCAGTACTTC. Its translation: CASSPRTARHEQYF.

The V gene is TRBV5-1, the J gene TRBJ1-1; possibly TRBD1 for D (5 bases). V lost 3 bases and J lost 0, with 12 bases in between. This CDR3 spans 15 amino acids. Germline assignment: CDR1 SGHRS and CDR2 YFSETQ. The CDR3 coding sequence is TGCGCCAGCAGCTGGGAGGGGAGGATGAACACTGAAGCTTTCTTT. It encodes CASSWEGRMNTEAFF.

The chain couples TRBV6-1 to TRBJ1-5; unclear D gene. The V gene lost 5 bases and the J gene lost 0 bases, with 8 bases spanning the gap. CDR3 length equals 14 residues. Germline V CDR1 and CDR2: MNHNS, SASEGT. In DNA, the CDR3 is TGTGCCAGCAGTCATCACTATAGCAATCAGCCCCAGCATTTT. Protein sequence: CASSHHYSNQPQHF.

The rearrangement uses TRBV28 and TRBJ2-4, with D maybe TRBD2 (6 bases). The CDR3 length is 17 residues. The V gene's germline CDR1 is MDHEN and CDR2 SYDVKM. V shed 6 bases and J shed 2 bases, with 20 bases lying between them. DNA of the CDR3: TGTGCCAGCAGCTCCGAGGGTGGAGGGAGGACCAAAAACATTCAGTACTTC. Residues: CASSSEGGGRTKNIQYF.

The chain employs TRBV29-1 and TRBJ1-1; D is uncertain. V lost 7 bases, J lost 1 base, and 10 bases lay in between. CDR1 SQVTM and CDR2 ANQGSEA come from the germline V gene. This CDR3 has 12 residues. CDR3 sequence (DNA): TGCAGCGGTTTCCGAGGGAACACTGAAGCTTTCTTT. It encodes CSGFRGNTEAFF.

The V and J genes are TRBV5-1 and TRBJ2-7; D gene unclear. Between the trimmed V and J ends, which lost 0 bases and 3 bases, there was a span of 4 bases. Germline CDR1 is SGHRS and CDR2 is YFSETQ. The length of the CDR3 is 12 residues. In DNA form, the CDR3 reads TGCGCCAGCAGCTTGGATAACTACGAGCAGTACTTC. Translating it yields CASSLDNYEQYF.

This rearrangement joins TRBV28 to TRBJ1-1, with TRBD1 as a possible D gene (6 bases). This CDR3 is built from 15 residues. Germline loops: CDR1 MDHEN, CDR2 SYDVKM. Between the trimmed V and J ends, which lost 4 bases and 5 bases, there was a span of 17 bases. The CDR3 here is CASSYGVQGWTEAFF. Written as DNA, the CDR3 is TGTGCCAGCAGTTATGGGGTACAGGGATGGACTGAAGCTTTCTTT. Together with reference TRBV28 and TRBJ1-1, the CDR3 gives the full variable domain: DVKVTQSSRYLVKRTGEKVFLECVQDMDHENMFWYRQDPGLGLRLIYFSYDVKMKEKGDIPEGYSVSREKKERFSLILESASTNQTSMYLCASSYGVQGWTEAFFGQGTRLTVV.

CDR3 nucleotides: TGTGCCAGCAGTGGAGGTAACACCATATATTTT. Its translation is CASSGGNTIYF. V gene TRBV2 combines with J gene TRBJ1-3, with no clear D. Trimming stripped 4 bases from V and 7 bases from J, with 5 bases between. The length of the CDR3 is 11 residues. In germline, CDR1 is SNHLY, CDR2 FYNNEI.

This clone appeared once. V and J are TRBV7-2 and TRBJ1-4; D possibly corresponds to TRBD1 (5 bases). Germline loops: CDR1 SGHTA, CDR2 FQGNSA. V was shortened by 3 bases and J by 7 bases, with 9 bases between the two germline ends. The CDR3 contains 13 residues. The CDR3 DNA is TGTGCCAGCAGCTTGGGACTATCTGAAAAACTGTTTTTT. Translating it yields CASSLGLSEKLFF.

The genes are TRBV29-1 and TRBJ2-5; D not resolved. The germline V gene has CDR1 SQVTM and CDR2 ANQGSEA. Trimming stripped 3 bases from V and 1 base from J, with 9 bases between. CDR3 length: 13 amino acids. The chain's CDR3 is CSVDSILQETQYF. As DNA, the CDR3 is TGCAGCGTTGATTCTATACTCCAAGAGACCCAGTACTTC. Together with reference TRBV29-1 and TRBJ2-5, the CDR3 gives the full variable domain: SAVISQKPSRDICQRGTSLTIQCQVDSQVTMMFWYRQQPGQSLTLIATANQGSEATYESGFVIDKFPISRPNLTFSTLTVSNMSPEDSSIYLCSVDSILQETQYFGPGTRLLVL.

The chain recombines TRBV4-3 with TRBJ2-3; TRBD2 matches at 7 bases. V gave up 4 bases and J gave up 5 bases; unmatched junction bases: 15. The CDR3 is 17 residues long. CDR1 and CDR2 from the germline V gene are LGHNA and YSLEER. CDR3 in amino acids: CASSRGTTYILGDTQYF. CDR3 in DNA: TGCGCCAGCAGCCGGGGGACTACCTACATCTTGGGAGATACGCAGTATTTT.

The gene calls are TRBV28 and TRBJ1-1; TRBD1 agrees at 9 bases. With 5 bases clipped from V and 1 base from J, the junction kept 8 bases outside the gene matches. CDR3 length equals 16 residues. CDR1 is MDHEN and CDR2 is SYDVKM in the germline V gene. In DNA form, the CDR3 reads TGTGCCAGCAGTATGCATCCGGGACAGGGGAACACTGAAGCTTTCTTT. This codes for CASSMHPGQGNTEAFF.

The chain recombines TRBV29-1 with TRBJ1-5; a weak D match, TRBD1 (5 bases). Trimming removed 7 bases at V and 5 bases at J, with 18 bases between. The CDR3 totals 14 residues. The germline V gene encodes CDR1 SQVTM and CDR2 ANQGSEA. In DNA form, the CDR3 reads TGCAGCGCAACCTTCGACAGCCTTTATCAGCCCCAGCATTTT. This encodes CSATFDSLYQPQHF.